This T cell receptor beta chain was observed in a study of blood T cells in healthy people across ages. Healthy Caucasian individuals from Russia aged about 6 to 90 served as donors. Donors each provided roughly 9.6 milliliters of peripheral blood. The use of a sample-barcoded 5' primer and a J-beta primer mix characterized a second PCR of about 7 to 12 cycles. One entry per CDR3 protein results from TCRdb running MiXCR on the 5' RACE reads. In the table there are about 830,000 distinct CDR3 sequences, approximately 59% of which are singletons. Germline V gene lookup returns CDR1 SGHTA and CDR2 FQGNSA. There are 13 residues in the CDR3. V lost 5 bases and J lost 8; bases outside the gene matches: 8.

The origin of this receptor is a man aged 30-40 years in good health. The rearrangement links TRBV7-2 to TRBJ1-2; 7 nucleotides line up with TRBD1. The sample was blood. Here the CDR3 reads CASSVVGGRGYTF. The CDR3 DNA sequence: TGTGCCAGCAGCGTAGTAGGGGGCAGAGGCTACACCTTC.